The clone carrying this T cell receptor (beta chain) was detected only once. This record comes from a study of blood T cell repertoires in COVID-19. The wider study: COVID-19 samples from acute and convalescent phases originated in the United States, Italy and Spain.

There are 15 residues in the CDR3. CDR1 and CDR2 (germline): LNHDA, SQIVND (reference sequence). Trimming removed 4 bases from V and 1 base from J; junction bases left unmatched: 4. In the authors' workflow: Estimated nucleated cell counts came from reference gene primer amplification. Clones were sequenced by immunoSEQ multiplex PCR, and TCRdb holds only the in-frame ones, with some missing. The D gene and trimming were derived from the DNA, and the V and J assignments and clone size from that table. The sample records some 140,000 clones, roughly four fifths being singletons. Participant ages covered about 18 to 95 years across 24 US areas.

The sample was PBMCs or T cells enriched from blood (not recorded which). The chain couples TRBV19 to TRBJ2-3; 8 positions match TRBD2. This receptor was taken from a man in his forties with acute COVID-19. CDR3 residues: CASSTQRGRTDTQYF. The CDR3 coding sequence is TGTGCCAGTAGTACCCAGCGGGGGCGCACAGATACGCAGTATTTT.